What follows are 31 T cell receptor beta chains derived from one specimen sequenced in a study of blood T cell repertoires in COVID-19. Clones were sequenced by immunoSEQ multiplex PCR, and TCRdb holds only the in-frame ones, with some missing. The data show roughly 280,000 clones, around 90% seen once. What was sequenced was PBMCs or T cells enriched from blood (not recorded which). The receptors shown here come from a woman between 45 and 60 years old who had recovered from COVID-19.

V is TRBV6-5 and J is TRBJ1-3; D call uncertain. In germline, CDR1 is MNHEY, CDR2 SVGAGI. V dropped 0 bases and J dropped 2 bases, with 11 bases sitting between them. The CDR3 contains 16 residues. The DNA for the CDR3 is TGTGCCAGCAGTTACTCGAGAAGAGGAGCTGGAAACACCATATATTTT. Its translation is CASSYSRRGAGNTIYF.

The chain is built from TRBV6-5 and TRBJ1-5, with TRBD1 matching 7 bases. This CDR3 contains 15 residues. Germline-derived CDR1 and CDR2 are MNHEY and SVGAGI. J lost 1 base, V lost 2 bases, and 2 bases had no gene match. The CDR3 DNA is TGTGCCAGCAGTTACCGGGACAGAAGCAATCAGCCCCAGCATTTT. It is translated as CASSYRDRSNQPQHF.

CDR3: CASSRTSSTGELFF. CDR3 DNA: TGTGCCAGCAGTCGGACTAGTTCAACCGGGGAGCTGTTTTTT. The rearrangement uses TRBV6-4 and TRBJ2-2, with TRBD2 matching over 7 bases. The CDR3 is made up of 14 amino acids. Germline values: CDR1 MRHNA, CDR2 SNTAGT. V shed 5 bases and J 5 bases; nucleotides not matched to a gene: 5.

The CDR3 bases are TGCGCCAGCAGCCCCGGCCCCCTAAGACAGGGGGCATACGAGCAGTACTTC. Residues: CASSPGPLRQGAYEQYF. The chain is built from TRBV4-1 and TRBJ2-7, with TRBD1 identical over 10 bases. The trim removed 4 bases at V and 4 bases at J, leaving 13 bases unmatched. This CDR3 has 17 amino acids. Per germline, CDR1 MGHRA and CDR2 YSYEKL.

V gene TRBV5-1 combines with J gene TRBJ2-1; 8 nucleotides align to TRBD2. V lost 2 bases to trimming and J lost 8 bases; unmatched junction nucleotides: 15. This CDR3 region has 17 residues. Germline V gene data show CDR1 as SGHRS and CDR2 as YFSETQ. The CDR3 sequence is CASSFPKREILDDEQFF. DNA for the CDR3: TGCGCCAGCAGCTTCCCAAAGCGGGAGATACTGGATGATGAGCAGTTCTTC.

The DNA for the CDR3 is TGTGCCAGCAGCCAAGGAGTAGGACAGGCTAACTATGGCTACACCTTC. Its protein is CASSQGVGQANYGYTF. The chain couples TRBV4-2 to TRBJ1-2, with 7 nucleotides matching TRBD1. Germline loops: CDR1 LGHNA, CDR2 YNFKEQ. This CDR3 is built from 16 residues. V gave up 1 base and J gave up 0 bases; unmatched junction bases: 5.

In its sample, this clone was seen once. V usage is TRBV9 and J usage is TRBJ2-3; possible D gene TRBD2, 6 bases. The CDR3 loop spans 18 amino acids. CDR1 and CDR2 (germline): SGDLS, YYNGEE. Between the trimmed V and J ends, which lost 0 bases and 1 base, there was a span of 18 bases. The CDR3 region is CASSVGGSGRSGTDTQYF. For the CDR3, the DNA is TGTGCCAGCAGCGTAGGAGGGAGCGGGCGTTCCGGCACAGATACGCAGTATTTT.

The genes are TRBV9 and TRBJ1-3; 8 bases align to TRBD1. Germline V gene data show CDR1 as SGDLS and CDR2 as YYNGEE. After removal of 3 bases from V and 0 bases from J, the junction contained 8 bases not matched to a gene. The CDR3 is 17 residues long. This chain's CDR3 is CASSANSGGYSGNTIYF. The CDR3 region has the DNA TGTGCCAGCAGCGCCAACTCAGGGGGCTACTCTGGAAACACCATATATTTT.

V usage is TRBV7-2 and J usage is TRBJ2-2; TRBD1 matches 7 bases. The V and J ends lost 6 bases and 0 bases, in that order; junction bases with no gene match: 4. The CDR3 extends over 15 amino acids. In germline, CDR1 is SGHTA, CDR2 FQGNSA. CDR3 bases: TGTGCCAGCAGTGCAGGGGGACCGAACACCGGGGAGCTGTTTTTT. It translates to CASSAGGPNTGELFF.

This clone has only a few counts. The CDR3 spells CATSDPRGRGETQYF. Written as DNA, the CDR3 is TGTGCCACCAGTGATCCCCGGGGTCGCGGAGAGACCCAGTACTTC. J is TRBJ2-5 and V is TRBV24-1, with a possible D match to TRBD2 (5 bases). CDR1 is KGHDR, CDR2 SFDVKD, per germline. This CDR3 has 15 amino acids. The V end was cut by 3 bases, the J end by 4 bases, with 14 bases between.

V usage is TRBV2 and J usage is TRBJ2-7; a weak D match, TRBD1 (6 bases). Deletions cut 6 bases from V and 5 bases from J, with 11 bases between. Germline assignment: CDR1 SNHLY and CDR2 FYNNEI. This CDR3 is 12 amino acids long. Written as DNA, the CDR3 is TGTGCCAGCAGGCGGGCAGGGGACGAGCAGTACTTC. This encodes CASRRAGDEQYF.

The V and J genes are TRBV27 and TRBJ2-2; D uncertain. Trimming removed 5 bases from V and 4 bases from J, with 14 bases in between. The CDR3 is 15 residues long. Looked up from germline, CDR1 is MNHEY and CDR2 is SMNVEV (reference sequence). As DNA, the CDR3 is TGTGCCAGCAGTCGAGACTTCCCTAGCACCGGGGAGCTGTTTTTT. The encoded protein is CASSRDFPSTGELFF.

V usage is TRBV28 and J usage is TRBJ2-2, with 11 bases that match TRBD2. The germline V gene has CDR1 MDHEN and CDR2 SYDVKM. V lost 5 bases and J lost 4; bases outside the gene matches: 3. The CDR3 totals 15 residues. DNA for the CDR3: TGTGCCAGCAGTCTAGCGGGAGGTGGCACCGGGGAGCTGTTTTTT. Its protein product is CASSLAGGGTGELFF. The entire variable domain, with the rest obtained from reference TRBV28 and TRBJ2-2, is as follows: DVKVTQSSRYLVKRTGEKVFLECVQDMDHENMFWYRQDPGLGLRLIYFSYDVKMKEKGDIPEGYSVSREKKERFSLILESASTNQTSMYLCASSLAGGGTGELFFGEGSRLTVL.

For the CDR3, the DNA is TGTGCCAGCAGCCTCACCGACACGAGCTCTGGAAACACCATATATTTT. Translating it yields CASSLTDTSSGNTIYF. V gene TRBV4-2 combines with J gene TRBJ1-3, with D unclear. V lost 4 bases and J lost 0, with 13 bases in between. CDR1 LGHNA and CDR2 YNFKEQ come from the germline V gene. The CDR3 is 16 amino acids.

The chain uses TRBV11-2 and TRBJ1-3, with D perhaps TRBD1 (6 bases). The CDR3 covers 16 residues. CDR1 SGHAT and CDR2 FQNNGV come from the germline V gene. V gave up 6 bases and J gave up 3 bases, with 18 bases separating them. For the CDR3, the DNA is TGTGCCAGCAGTAAAAATGTGGGGGCCGGTGGAAACACCATATATTTT. It encodes CASSKNVGAGGNTIYF.

This clone was counted only a few times. J is TRBJ1-3 and V is TRBV28, with D possibly matching TRBD1 (5 bases). CDR3 length: 16 amino acids. V gave up 6 bases and J gave up 4 bases, with 19 bases separating them. Germline V gene data show CDR1 as MDHEN and CDR2 as SYDVKM. The CDR3: CASSLTVLALGNTIYF. In nucleotides, the CDR3 is TGTGCCAGCAGCCTGACAGTTCTGGCACTCGGAAACACCATATATTTT.

The J gene is TRBJ1-2, the V gene TRBV11-2, with D possibly TRBD1 on 6 matching bases. Germline CDR1 and CDR2: SGHAT and FQNNGV. Trimming pared 2 bases from V and 6 bases from J, leaving 16 bases between. The CDR3 consists of 15 residues. CDR3 DNA sequence: TGTGCCAGCAGCTTAAGGGGGTCAGCGGTGGATGGCTACACCTTC. As protein: CASSLRGSAVDGYTF.

The chain joins TRBV7-9 to TRBJ2-5; D gene unclear. This CDR3 region has 15 residues. V was cut by 5 bases and J by 4 bases, with 17 bases left in between. The germline gives CDR1 SEHNR, CDR2 FQNEAQ (reference sequence). CDR3 amino acids: CASSSDSPIPETQYF. In nucleotides, the CDR3 is TGTGCCAGCAGCAGTGACTCACCGATCCCAGAGACCCAGTACTTC.

The genes are TRBV3-1 (or the pseudogene TRBV3-2) and TRBJ2-7; 10 nucleotides align to TRBD1. The CDR3 runs to 15 residues. The trim removed 1 base at V and 3 bases at J, leaving 3 bases unmatched. Germline V CDR1 and CDR2: LGHDT, YNNKEL (reference sequence). The CDR3 loop is CASSQAGQGFYEQYF. The CDR3 bases are TGTGCCAGCAGCCAAGCGGGACAGGGGTTCTACGAGCAGTACTTC.

J is TRBJ2-2 and V is TRBV5-6; D is ambiguous. Deletions cut 4 bases from V and 6 bases from J, with 10 bases between. From germline, CDR1 is SGHDT and CDR2 YYEEEE. This CDR3 has 13 residues. Here the CDR3 reads CASSLGRSGELFF. Here the CDR3 DNA reads TGTGCCAGCAGCCTGGGCAGGTCCGGGGAGCTGTTTTTT.

The CDR3 is CASSLAGGDGYTF. CDR3 coding DNA: TGTGCCAGCAGCTTGGCAGGGGGCGATGGCTACACCTTC. The chain uses TRBV5-4 and TRBJ1-2; the match to TRBD1 covers 8 bases. Germline V gene lookup returns CDR1 SGHNT and CDR2 YYREEE (reference sequence). The V and J ends lost 0 bases and 6 bases, in that order; junction bases with no gene match: 1. CDR3 size: 13 residues.

The gene calls are TRBV5-1 and TRBJ2-2; the match to TRBD2 covers 7 bases. Germline CDR1 SGHRS, CDR2 YFSETQ. The CDR3 is made up of 15 amino acids. After removal of 2 bases from V and 5 bases from J, the junction contained 6 bases not matched to a gene. CDR3 loop: CASSFLAGETGELFF. The DNA for the CDR3 is TGCGCCAGCAGCTTTTTGGCGGGAGAAACCGGGGAGCTGTTTTTT.

The chain couples TRBV11-2 to TRBJ1-4, with 8 bases that match TRBD1. V was pared by 3 bases and J by 8 bases, with 5 bases of the junction left unmatched. CDR1 is SGHAT, CDR2 FQNNGV, per germline. The CDR3 is 14 amino acids. The CDR3 reads CASSFGTGWEKLFF. CDR3 sequence (DNA): TGTGCCAGCAGCTTCGGGACAGGCTGGGAAAAACTGTTTTTT.

This rearrangement joins TRBV3-1 (or the pseudogene TRBV3-2) to TRBJ1-2; D gene ambiguous. Germline V lookup: CDR1 LGHDT, CDR2 YNNKEL (reference sequence). Trimming left V 0 bases short and J 8 bases short, with 10 bases between. This CDR3 has 13 residues. The CDR3 sequence: CASSQERFSGYTF. The CDR3 region has the DNA TGTGCCAGCAGCCAAGAGAGGTTCAGCGGCTACACCTTC.

The chain is built from TRBV15 and TRBJ2-2, with TRBD1 matching 8 bases. The V and J ends lost 0 bases and 0 bases, in that order; junction bases with no gene match: 0. Germline CDR1 is LNHNV and CDR2 is YYDKDF (reference sequence). This CDR3 is built from 16 residues. The CDR3 nucleotides are TGTGCCACCAGCAGAGAGACAGGGGCGAACACCGGGGAGCTGTTTTTT. This sequence encodes CATSRETGANTGELFF.

The V call is TRBV7-6, the J call TRBJ2-7; 11 bases agree with TRBD2. The germline V gene has CDR1 SGHVS and CDR2 FNYEAQ. The CDR3 spans 16 residues. V gave up 5 bases and J gave up 6 bases; unmatched junction bases: 12. The CDR3 DNA reads as TGTGCCAGCAGCCCTACAACTAGCGGGAGTTTATCCGAGCAGTACTTC. Its translation is CASSPTTSGSLSEQYF.

This chain connects TRBV7-2 to TRBJ2-3, with a tentative D call TRBD1 (5 bases). The germline V and J ends were trimmed by 8 bases and 4 bases, with 19 bases remaining between them. This CDR3 comprises 15 residues. The germline gives CDR1 SGHTA, CDR2 FQGNSA. CDR3 residues: CASALDGHNADTQYF. The CDR3, as DNA: TGTGCCAGCGCCCTCGACGGACACAACGCAGATACGCAGTATTTT.

The chain combines TRBV5-6 with TRBJ1-1, with D unresolved. Looked up from germline, CDR1 is SGHDT and CDR2 is YYEEEE. The CDR3 is 12 amino acids. Trimming pared 4 bases from V and 5 bases from J, leaving 9 bases between. The CDR3 here is CASSQTGTEAFF. The DNA for the CDR3 is TGTGCCAGCAGCCAAACGGGAACTGAAGCTTTCTTT.

This sequence joins TRBV7-2 and TRBJ2-2, with 8 bases fitting TRBD1. The trim removed 6 bases at V and 6 bases at J, leaving 9 bases unmatched. Germline V CDR1 and CDR2: SGHTA, FQGNSA. CDR3 length: 15 amino acids. The CDR3 DNA sequence: TGTGCCAGCAGTTCAACCAGGACAGGGCCCGGGGAGCTGTTTTTT. It is translated as CASSSTRTGPGELFF.

The genes are TRBV18 and TRBJ2-1, with TRBD2 identical over 8 bases. The CDR3 loop spans 17 amino acids. Germline-derived CDR1 and CDR2 are KGHSH and LQKENI. The ends lost 2 bases at V and 4 bases at J; junction bases unmatched: 10. The CDR3 loop is CASSPSPGGRAYNEQFF. DNA for the CDR3: TGTGCCAGCTCACCATCGCCGGGAGGGCGGGCGTACAATGAGCAGTTCTTC.

The chain links TRBV10-3 to TRBJ1-4; the D gene is possibly TRBD1 (6 bases). Trimming removed 2 bases at V and 0 bases at J, with 10 bases between. The germline V gene has CDR1 ENHRY and CDR2 SYGVKD. The CDR3 totals 16 residues. The DNA of the CDR3 is TGTGCCATCAGTGAGAGGGGGATGACAACTAATGAAAAACTGTTTTTT. This encodes CAISERGMTTNEKLFF.